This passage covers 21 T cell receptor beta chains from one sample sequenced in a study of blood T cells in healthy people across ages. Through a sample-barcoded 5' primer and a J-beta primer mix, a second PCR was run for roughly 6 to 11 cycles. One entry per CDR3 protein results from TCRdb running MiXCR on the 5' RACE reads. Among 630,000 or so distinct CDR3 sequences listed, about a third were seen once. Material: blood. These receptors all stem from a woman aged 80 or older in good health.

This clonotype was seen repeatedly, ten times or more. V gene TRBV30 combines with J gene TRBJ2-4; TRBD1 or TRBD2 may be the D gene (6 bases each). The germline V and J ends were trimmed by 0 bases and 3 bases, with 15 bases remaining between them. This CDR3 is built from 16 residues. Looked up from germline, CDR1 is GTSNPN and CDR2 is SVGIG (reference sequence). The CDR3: CAWSVPRGLGKNIQYF. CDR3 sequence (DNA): TGTGCCTGGAGTGTACCCCGGGGGCTTGGCAAAAACATTCAGTACTTC.

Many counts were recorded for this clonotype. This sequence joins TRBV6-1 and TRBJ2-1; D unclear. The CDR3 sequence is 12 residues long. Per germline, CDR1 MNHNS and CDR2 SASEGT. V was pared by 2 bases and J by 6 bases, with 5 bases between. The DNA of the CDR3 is TGTGCCAGCAGTGAACTCCGCAATGAGCAGTTCTTC. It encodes CASSELRNEQFF.

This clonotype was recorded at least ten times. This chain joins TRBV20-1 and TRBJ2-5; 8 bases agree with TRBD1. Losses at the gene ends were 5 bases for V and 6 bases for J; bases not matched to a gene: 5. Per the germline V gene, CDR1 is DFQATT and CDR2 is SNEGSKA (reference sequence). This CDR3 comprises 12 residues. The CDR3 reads CSAPGQGKTQYF. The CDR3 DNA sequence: TGCAGTGCTCCTGGACAGGGAAAGACCCAGTACTTC.

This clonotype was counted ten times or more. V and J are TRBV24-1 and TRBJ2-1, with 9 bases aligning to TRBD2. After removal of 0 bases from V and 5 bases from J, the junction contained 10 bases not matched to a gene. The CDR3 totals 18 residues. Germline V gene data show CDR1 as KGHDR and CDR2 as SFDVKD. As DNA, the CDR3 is TGTGCCACCAGTGATTTGAGAGCGGGGGGTCCTGGCGACAATGAGCAGTTCTTC. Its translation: CATSDLRAGGPGDNEQFF.

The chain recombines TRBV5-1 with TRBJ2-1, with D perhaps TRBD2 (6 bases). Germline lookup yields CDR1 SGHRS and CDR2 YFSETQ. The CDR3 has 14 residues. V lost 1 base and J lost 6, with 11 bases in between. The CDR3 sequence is CASSLTGVGNEQFF. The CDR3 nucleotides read TGCGCCAGCAGCTTGACGGGAGTAGGCAATGAGCAGTTCTTC.

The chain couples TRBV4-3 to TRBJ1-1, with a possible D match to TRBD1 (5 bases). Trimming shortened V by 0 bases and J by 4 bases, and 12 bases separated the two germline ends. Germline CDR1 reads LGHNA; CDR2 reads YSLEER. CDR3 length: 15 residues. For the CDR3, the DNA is TGCGCCAGCAGCCAAGATCTCTTTGGGGGCACTGAAGCTTTCTTT. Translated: CASSQDLFGGTEAFF.

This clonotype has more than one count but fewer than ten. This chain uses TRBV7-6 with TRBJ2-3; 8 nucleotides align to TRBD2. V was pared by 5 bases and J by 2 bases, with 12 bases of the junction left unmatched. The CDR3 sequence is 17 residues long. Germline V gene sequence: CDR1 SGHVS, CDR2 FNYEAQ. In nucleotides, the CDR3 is TGTGCCAGCAGCCCAGGTGCAGCGGGGGTAGACACAGATACGCAGTATTTT. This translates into CASSPGAAGVDTDTQYF.

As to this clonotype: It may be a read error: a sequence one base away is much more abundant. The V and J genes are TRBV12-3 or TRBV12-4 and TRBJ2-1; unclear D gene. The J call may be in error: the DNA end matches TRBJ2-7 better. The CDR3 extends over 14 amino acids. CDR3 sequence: CASSLSSSYNEQYF. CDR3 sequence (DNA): TGTGCCAGCAGTCTTAGTAGCTCCTACAATGAGCAGTACTTC.

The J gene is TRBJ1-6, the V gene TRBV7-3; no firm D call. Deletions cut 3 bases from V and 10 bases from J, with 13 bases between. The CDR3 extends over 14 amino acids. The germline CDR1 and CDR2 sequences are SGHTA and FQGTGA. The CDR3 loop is CASSLIGSESPLHF. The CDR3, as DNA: TGTGCCAGCAGCTTGATTGGCTCCGAGTCACCCCTCCACTTT. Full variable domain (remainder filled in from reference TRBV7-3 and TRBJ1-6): GAGVSQTPSNKVTEKGKYVELRCDPISGHTALYWYRQSLGQGPEFLIYFQGTGAADDSGLPNDRFFAVRPEGSVSTLKIQRTERGDSAVYLCASSLIGSESPLHFGNGTRLTVT.

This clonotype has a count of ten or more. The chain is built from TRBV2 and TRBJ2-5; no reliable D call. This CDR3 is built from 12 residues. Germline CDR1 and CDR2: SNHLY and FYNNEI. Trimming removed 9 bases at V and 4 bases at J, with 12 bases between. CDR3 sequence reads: CARGPTRETQYF. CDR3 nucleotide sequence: TGTGCCAGGGGCCCGACCCGAGAGACCCAGTACTTC.

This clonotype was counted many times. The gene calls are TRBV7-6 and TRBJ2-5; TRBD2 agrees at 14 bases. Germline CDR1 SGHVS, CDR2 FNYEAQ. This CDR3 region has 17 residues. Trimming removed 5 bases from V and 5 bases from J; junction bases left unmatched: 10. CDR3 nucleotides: TGTGCCAGCAGCACCGGACTAGCGGGGGGCTCTCGGGAGACCCAGTACTTC. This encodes CASSTGLAGGSRETQYF.

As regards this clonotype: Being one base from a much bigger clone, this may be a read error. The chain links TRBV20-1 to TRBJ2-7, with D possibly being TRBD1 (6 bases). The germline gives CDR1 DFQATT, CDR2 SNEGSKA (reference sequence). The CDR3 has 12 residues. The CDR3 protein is CRASRQVYEQYF. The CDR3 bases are TGCAGGGCTAGCCGACAGGTCTACGAGCAGTACTTC.

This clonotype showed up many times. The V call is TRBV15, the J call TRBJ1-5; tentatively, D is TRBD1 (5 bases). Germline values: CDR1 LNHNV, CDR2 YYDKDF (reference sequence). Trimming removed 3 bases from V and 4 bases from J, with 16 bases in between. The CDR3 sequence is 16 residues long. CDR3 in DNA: TGTGCCACCAGCAGGGAACCCGGGACGAGGAATCAGCCCCAGCATTTT. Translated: CATSREPGTRNQPQHF.

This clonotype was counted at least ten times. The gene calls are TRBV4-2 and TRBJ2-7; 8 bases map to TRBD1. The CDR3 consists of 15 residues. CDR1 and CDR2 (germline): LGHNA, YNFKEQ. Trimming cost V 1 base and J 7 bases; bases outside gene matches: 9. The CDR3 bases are TGTGCCAGCAGCCAAGTGGTTCAGGGGGCGGGGGAGCAGTACTTC. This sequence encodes CASSQVVQGAGEQYF.

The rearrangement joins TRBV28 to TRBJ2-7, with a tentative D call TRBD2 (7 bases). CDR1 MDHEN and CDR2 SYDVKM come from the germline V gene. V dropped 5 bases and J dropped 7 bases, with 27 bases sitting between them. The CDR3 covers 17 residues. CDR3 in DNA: TGTGCCAGCAGTGTGGGGGGGCTCGGGCAGTGCCGTAAGGAGCAGTACTTC. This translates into CASSVGGLGQCRKEQYF.

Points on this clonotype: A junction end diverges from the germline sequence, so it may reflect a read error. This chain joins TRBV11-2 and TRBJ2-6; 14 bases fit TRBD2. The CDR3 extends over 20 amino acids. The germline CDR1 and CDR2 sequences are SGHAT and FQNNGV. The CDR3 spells CASSLKRLAGGPSGANVLTF. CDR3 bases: TGTGCAAGCAGCTTAAAGCGACTAGCGGGGGGGCCTTCTGGGGCCAACGTCCTGACTTTC.

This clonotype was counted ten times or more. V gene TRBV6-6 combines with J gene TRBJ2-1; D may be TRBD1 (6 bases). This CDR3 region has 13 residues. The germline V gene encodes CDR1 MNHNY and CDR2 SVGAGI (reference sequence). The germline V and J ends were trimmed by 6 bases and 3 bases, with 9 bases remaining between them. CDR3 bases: TGTGCCAGCAGGGGGGCTGTCTACAATGAGCAGTTCTTC. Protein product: CASRGAVYNEQFF.

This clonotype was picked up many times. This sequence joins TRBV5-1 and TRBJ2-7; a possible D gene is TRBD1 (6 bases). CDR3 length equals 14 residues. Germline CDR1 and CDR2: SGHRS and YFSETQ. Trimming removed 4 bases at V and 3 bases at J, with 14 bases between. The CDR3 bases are TGCGCCAGCAGCCGACCGGGACAAAACTACGAGCAGTACTTC. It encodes CASSRPGQNYEQYF.

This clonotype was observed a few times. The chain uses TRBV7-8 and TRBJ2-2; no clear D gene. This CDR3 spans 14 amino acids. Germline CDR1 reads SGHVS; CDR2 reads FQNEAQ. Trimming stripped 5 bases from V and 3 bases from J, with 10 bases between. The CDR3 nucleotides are TGTGCCAGCAGCCCCCGGGCGTACACCGGGGAGCTGTTTTTT. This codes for CASSPRAYTGELFF.

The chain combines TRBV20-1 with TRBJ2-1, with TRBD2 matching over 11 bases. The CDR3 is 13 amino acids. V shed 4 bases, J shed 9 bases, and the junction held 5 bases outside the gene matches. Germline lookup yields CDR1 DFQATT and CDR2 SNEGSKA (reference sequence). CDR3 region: CSAISGGAGEQFF. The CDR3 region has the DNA TGCAGTGCTATTAGCGGGGGGGCAGGTGAGCAGTTCTTC.

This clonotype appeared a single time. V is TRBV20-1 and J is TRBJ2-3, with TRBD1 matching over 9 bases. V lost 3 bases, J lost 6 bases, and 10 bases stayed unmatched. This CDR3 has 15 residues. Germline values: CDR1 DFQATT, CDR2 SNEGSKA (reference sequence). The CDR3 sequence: CSASFRTGEGDTQYF. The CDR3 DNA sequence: TGCAGTGCTAGCTTCCGGACAGGGGAGGGCGATACGCAGTATTTT.